This T cell receptor beta chain was sequenced during a study of shared clonotypes between healthy human individuals. Genomic DNA belonging to each subset was distributed in equal measure over several immunoSEQ plates. Profiled with immunoSEQ multiplex PCR; TCRdb holds only in-frame clones, not every one. The table records roughly 2,300,000 clones, about 90% of them present only once. All donors were healthy HIV-negative adults lacking recent acute infections or vaccinations. Division of CD4+ cells produced a CD45RA+ naive subset and a CD45RA-negative memory subset. The length of the CDR3 is 15 residues. The V gene's germline CDR1 is MNHEY and CDR2 SVGAGI. Unmatched junction bases numbered 4, after V lost 2 bases and J lost 5 bases.

This sequence originates from a man younger than 30 in good health. Some clones in this sample may be carry-over from other donors' samples. The specimen was naive CD4+ T cells from PBMCs. As for subset: CD45RA+ positively selected. This chain uses TRBV6-5 with TRBJ2-2; 8 nucleotides line up with TRBD1. The CDR3 DNA reads TGTGCCAGCAGTTACGTGGACAGGGAGACCGGGGAGCTGTTTTTT. This encodes CASSYVDRETGELFF.